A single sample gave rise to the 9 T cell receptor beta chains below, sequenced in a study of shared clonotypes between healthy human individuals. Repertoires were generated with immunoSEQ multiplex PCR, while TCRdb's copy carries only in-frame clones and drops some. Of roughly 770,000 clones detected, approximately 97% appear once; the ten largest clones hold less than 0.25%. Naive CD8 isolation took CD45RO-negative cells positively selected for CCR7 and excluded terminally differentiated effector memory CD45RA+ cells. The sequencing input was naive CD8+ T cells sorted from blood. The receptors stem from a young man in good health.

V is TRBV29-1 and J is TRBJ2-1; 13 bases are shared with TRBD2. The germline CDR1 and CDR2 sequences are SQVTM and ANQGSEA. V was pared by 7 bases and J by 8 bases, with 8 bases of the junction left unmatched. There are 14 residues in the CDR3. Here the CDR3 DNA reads TGCAGCGGCGTACTAGCGGGAGGGCCCGATGAGCAGTTCTTC. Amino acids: CSGVLAGGPDEQFF.

The chain's CDR3 is CASSRVGEKLFF. The CDR3 nucleotides read TGCGCCAGCAGCCGCGTCGGTGAAAAACTGTTTTTT. V is TRBV4-3 and J is TRBJ1-4; D not certain. CDR1 and CDR2 from the germline V gene are LGHNA and YSLEER. Trimming removed 4 bases from V and 7 bases from J, with 7 bases in between. The CDR3 sequence is 12 residues long.

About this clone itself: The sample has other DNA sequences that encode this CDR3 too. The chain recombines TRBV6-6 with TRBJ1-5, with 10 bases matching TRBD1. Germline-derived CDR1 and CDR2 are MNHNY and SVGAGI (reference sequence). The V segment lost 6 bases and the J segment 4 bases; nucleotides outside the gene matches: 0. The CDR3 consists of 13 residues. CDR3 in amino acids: CASRGQGNQPQHF. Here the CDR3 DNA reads TGTGCCAGCAGGGGACAGGGGAATCAGCCCCAGCATTTT.

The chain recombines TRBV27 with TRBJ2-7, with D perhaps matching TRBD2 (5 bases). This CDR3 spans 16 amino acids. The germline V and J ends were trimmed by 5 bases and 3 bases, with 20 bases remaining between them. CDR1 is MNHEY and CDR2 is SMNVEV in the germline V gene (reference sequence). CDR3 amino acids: CASSPTREYSVYEQYF. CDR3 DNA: TGTGCCAGCAGTCCCACTCGGGAATACTCGGTCTACGAGCAGTACTTC.

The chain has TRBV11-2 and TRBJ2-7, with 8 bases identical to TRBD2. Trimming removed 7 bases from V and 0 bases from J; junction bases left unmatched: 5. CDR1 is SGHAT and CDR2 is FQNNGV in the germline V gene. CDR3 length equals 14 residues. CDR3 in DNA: TGTGCCAGCACCCTAGCGGGTTTCTCCTACGAGCAGTACTTC. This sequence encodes CASTLAGFSYEQYF.

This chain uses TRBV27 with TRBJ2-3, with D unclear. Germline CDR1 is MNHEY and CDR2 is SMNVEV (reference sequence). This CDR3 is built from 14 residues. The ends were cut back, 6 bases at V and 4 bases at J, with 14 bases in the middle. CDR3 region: CASSPIQASDTQYF. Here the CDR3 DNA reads TGTGCCAGCAGCCCAATCCAAGCTTCAGATACGCAGTATTTT.

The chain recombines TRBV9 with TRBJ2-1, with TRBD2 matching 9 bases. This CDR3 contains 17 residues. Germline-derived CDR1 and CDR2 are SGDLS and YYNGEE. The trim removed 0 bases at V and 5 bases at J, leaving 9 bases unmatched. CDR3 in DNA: TGTGCCAGCAGCGTAGCCCCCAGGGGCGGGAGGGACAATGAGCAGTTCTTC. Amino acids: CASSVAPRGGRDNEQFF.

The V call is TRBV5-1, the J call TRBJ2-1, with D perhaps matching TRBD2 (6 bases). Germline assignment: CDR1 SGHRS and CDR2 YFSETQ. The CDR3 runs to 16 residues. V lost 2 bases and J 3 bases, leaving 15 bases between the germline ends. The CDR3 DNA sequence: TGCGCCAGCAGCTTCTTCACGGGAGCTGGCTACAATGAGCAGTTCTTC. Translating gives CASSFFTGAGYNEQFF.

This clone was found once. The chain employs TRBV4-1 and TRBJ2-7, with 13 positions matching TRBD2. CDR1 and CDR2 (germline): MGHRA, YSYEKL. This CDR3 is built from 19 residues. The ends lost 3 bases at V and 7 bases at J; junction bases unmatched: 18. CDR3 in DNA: TGCGCCAGCAGCCACCGGACAGGAGGAGGGACTAGCGGGAACTATGAGCAGTACTTC. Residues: CASSHRTGGGTSGNYEQYF.